This TCR beta chain was recorded in a study of CD8 T cells in ankylosing spondylitis. Study results and caveats: The study identified a TCR beta motif of 7 or 8 highly homologous variants that appeared characteristic of ankylosing spondylitis blood. Earlier studies detected some motif variants in reactive arthritis synovial fluid and blood.

Note on this clonotype: The antigen remains unidentified.

A quantitative 5'-RACE method, one with molecular barcodes, was used to make TCR beta libraries. TCRdb independently ran MiXCR on the 5' RACE reads; one entry per CDR3 protein. Of 750,000 to 850,000 distinct CDR3 sequences detected, 12% appear once; the ten largest clones hold approximately 0.5%. Per the germline V gene, CDR1 is SGHAT and CDR2 is FQNNGV. This CDR3 region has 15 residues. V lost 1 base, J lost 2 bases, and 12 bases lay in between. The sequence came from a male donor with ankylosing spondylitis. The sequenced sample consisted of blood, either unsorted or a sorted T cell fraction (not recorded which). The chain is built from TRBV11-2 and TRBJ2-7; TRBD1 might be the D (5 bases). The CDR3 DNA is TGTGCCAGCAGCTTAGTAAGGGGAAAGGCCTACGAGCAGTACTTC. Translated, it gives CASSLVRGKAYEQYF.